Sequencing of this TCR beta chain was carried out in a study of T cells after yellow fever vaccination. About the research overall: The fractions with low cell numbers were processed using SMART-Seq v4 Ultra Low Input. General study points: Abundant bulk-derived clonotypes could contaminate FACS-sorted repertoires.

This clonotype has a count of ten or more. Its matching antigen is unknown. CDR1 is SGHVS, CDR2 FNYEAQ, per germline. This CDR3 has 14 residues. V was trimmed by 5 bases and J by 5 bases, leaving 12 bases between them. By 5'RACE template switching, TCR cDNA was produced, with a universal primer site and UMIs added in the process. TCRdb ran MiXCR on the 5' RACE reads and lists one entry per CDR3 protein. Counted here are some 340,000 distinct CDR3 sequences, roughly 10% occurring once; the ten biggest clones make up approximately 3.3%. The receptor comes from a man between 18 and 35 years old who received the YFV17D yellow fever vaccine. This specimen consisted of CD4+ T cells sorted from PBMCs, obtained 45 days after the yellow fever booster vaccination. The chain links TRBV7-6 to TRBJ2-2; D possibly uses TRBD1 or TRBD2 (5 bases each). CDR3 in amino acids: CASSPGTVTGELFF. Written as DNA, the CDR3 is TGTGCCAGCAGCCCAGGGACGGTTACCGGGGAGCTGTTTTTT.